The rows below give T cell receptor beta chains drawn from one sample of a study of OX40 agonist ivuxolimab in advanced cancers. Generated by immunoSEQ multiplex PCR, the TCRdb table keeps only in-frame clones and is missing some. Of tens of thousands of clones listed, roughly 80% were seen once; the top ten hold approximately 1.9%. The source was CD4+ or CD8+ T cells sorted from blood, collected in a trial of the OX40 agonist ivuxolimab. These receptors were taken from an adult with an advanced solid tumor such as melanoma, head and neck, liver or kidney cancer. The CDR3 runs from the conserved cysteine through the conserved F or W. The order of the fields is D gene, J gene, clone size, V gene, CDR3 DNA, CDR3 protein. D genes are given only for firm matches. Rows give clone size only sometimes, using once, few, many, or a class for an expanded clone.

. TRBJ2-3 once TRBV7-3 TGTGCCAGCAGCTCGTCCCCAATTTCCACAGATACGCAGTATTTT CASSSSPISTDTQYF
. TRBJ2-7 . TRBV19 TGTGCCAGTAGTCGTTCTAGCCAAGACCCCTACGAGCAGTACTTC CASSRSSQDPYEQYF
TRBD1 TRBJ2-2 . TRBV10-1 TGCGCCAGCAGTAATTTGAAGGGGACAGGGGGCACCGGGGAGCTGTTTTTT CASSNLKGTGGTGELFF
TRBD2 TRBJ2-7 once TRBV9 TGTGCCAGCAGCGCGGGACTAGCGGGAAGCGAGCAGTACTTC CASSAGLAGSEQYF
TRBD2 TRBJ2-3 . TRBV9 TGTGCCAGCAGCGCAGTGAGCGGGAGGGCCGTTGGAGATACGCAGTATTTT CASSAVSGRAVGDTQYF
TRBD2 TRBJ2-2 once TRBV4-2 TGTGCCAGCGGCCAAAGGGCGGGAGGCACCGGGGAGCTGTTTTTT CASGQRAGGTGELFF
. TRBJ2-5 . TRBV29-1 TGCAGCGTCCGCCGGGGGATACTCGGGGAGACCCAGTACTTC CSVRRGILGETQYF
. TRBJ2-7 . TRBV21-1 TGTGCCAGCAGCAAATCGAGGACAGGGGAGGGTTACGAGCAGTACTTC CASSKSRTGEGYEQYF
. TRBJ1-4 . TRBV29-1 TGCAGCGGCTCCGCGGGTAGGGGTGAAAAACTGTTTTTT CSGSAGRGEKLFF
. TRBJ1-5 . TRBV5-4 TGTGCCAGCCACTCGACAGATCAGCCCCAGCATTTT CASHSTDQPQHF
. TRBJ2-7 few TRBV7-2 TGTGCCAGCAGCTTAGAGACAGGGAGGTACGAGCAGTACTTC CASSLETGRYEQYF
. TRBJ2-2 . TRBV5-4 TGTGCCAGCAGCTCAATGGGGCCGGTGAGGGAGCTGTTTTTT CASSSMGPVRELFF
TRBD1 TRBJ1-5 . TRBV7-2 TGTGCCAGCAGCACTCGGACAGGGAACGATCAGCCCCAGCATTTT CASSTRTGNDQPQHF
TRBD1 TRBJ1-2 few TRBV27 TGTGCCAGCAGTATAGGACAGGGGGGGTACTATGGCTACACCTTC CASSIGQGGYYGYTF
. TRBJ1-1 many TRBV14 TGTGCCAGCAGCAGCTGGGACGGCACTGAAGCTTTCTTT CASSSWDGTEAFF
. TRBJ1-1 . TRBV18 TGTGCCAGCTCATTCACTCGGGATTTCACTGAAGCTTTCTTT CASSFTRDFTEAFF
. TRBJ2-1 . TRBV5-1 TGCGCCAGCAGCTTAGAGGGGATCTACAATGAGCAGTTCTTC CASSLEGIYNEQFF
. TRBJ2-1 . TRBV5-1 TGCGCCAGCAGCTCAAGTCCCTACTACAATGAGCAGTTCTTC CASSSSPYYNEQFF
. TRBJ1-1 . TRBV18 TGTGCCAGCTCACTCGCAGGGATGCAAGCTTTCTTT CASSLAGMQAFF
. TRBJ1-6 . TRBV29-1 TGCAGCGTTGCCTTGGGGCCGGATTCACCCCTCCACTTT CSVALGPDSPLHF
TRBD2 TRBJ2-1 once TRBV5-4 TGTGCCAGCAGCTTGCGGTCTAGCGGGGTCTACAATGAGCAGTTCTTC CASSLRSSGVYNEQFF
. TRBJ2-2 . TRBV19 TGTGCCAGTAGTATATCCGTTACGAACACCGGGGAGCTGTTTTTT CASSISVTNTGELFF
. TRBJ1-5 . TRBV2 TGTGCCAGCAGTGACTACGGCAATCAGCCCCAGCATTTT CASSDYGNQPQHF
TRBD1 TRBJ2-2 . TRBV7-2 TGTGCCAGCAGCCCGGACAGGGTCGGCGGGGAGCTGTTTTTT CASSPDRVGGELFF
TRBD2 TRBJ2-1 . TRBV4-1 TGCGCCAGCAGCCAAGGTGGGACTAGCGGGAGGGATGAGCAGTTCTTC CASSQGGTSGRDEQFF
. TRBJ2-1 once TRBV18 TGTGCCAGCCGACCAGATGAGCGGTCCTACAATGAGCAGTTCTTC CASRPDERSYNEQFF
TRBD1 TRBJ1-2 few TRBV19 TGTGCCAGTAGTATAGCGACAGGGCTTGGCTACACCTTC CASSIATGLGYTF
. TRBJ2-7 . TRBV5-4 TGTGCCAGCAGCACACCAGGACGGATCATCTACGAGCAGTACTTC CASSTPGRIIYEQYF
. TRBJ1-1 . TRBV5-4 TGTGCCAGCAGCCAATCCCGGAACACTGAAGCTTTCTTT CASSQSRNTEAFF
. TRBJ1-5 . TRBV27 TGTGCCAGCAGGCCATTTGGTGGCAGCTATAGCAATCAGCCCCAGCATTTT CASRPFGGSYSNQPQHF
. TRBJ2-3 . TRBV18 TGTGCCAGCTTTGGGACCCCGAGCACAGATACGCAGTATTTT CASFGTPSTDTQYF
TRBD2 TRBJ2-1 . TRBV11-3 TGTGCCAGCAGCTTCGCCGGGGGGAGCAACAATGAGCAGTTCTTC CASSFAGGSNNEQFF
TRBD1 TRBJ1-2 . TRBV2 TGTGCCAGCAGCGGAACAGGGGCAACCTATGGCTACACCTTC CASSGTGATYGYTF
. TRBJ2-1 . TRBV5-5 TGTGCCAGCAGCTTGGGAGTCTACAATGAGCAGTTCTTC CASSLGVYNEQFF
TRBD1 TRBJ1-3 . TRBV6-5 TGTGCCAGCAGCCCGGACAGGGGGCGAAGGAACACCATATATTTT CASSPDRGRRNTIYF
. TRBJ1-1 . TRBV15 TGTGCCACCAGCAGAGATGCTAACACTGAAGCTTTCTTT CATSRDANTEAFF
. TRBJ2-3 . TRBV13 TGTGCCAGCAGCTGGGACTCCTCAACAGATACGCAGTATTTT CASSWDSSTDTQYF
. TRBJ2-3 . TRBV30 TGTGCCTGGAGTGTAATTTGGGTGGATACGCAGTATTTT CAWSVIWVDTQYF
. TRBJ1-2 . TRBV9 TGTGCCAGCACCTCAAGGGGGGGGGACACCCAGGTTAGCGGCTACACCTTC CASTSRGGDTQVSGYTF
. TRBJ2-3 . TRBV7-9 TGTGCCAGCAGCTTAGACAGTCCGCCACGCCATTTT CASSLDSPPRHF
TRBD2 TRBJ2-7 once TRBV28 TGTGCCAGCAGTTTATTAGGTGGGAGGGCCTACGAGCAGTACTTC CASSLLGGRAYEQYF
. TRBJ2-6 . TRBV4-1 TGCGCCAGCAGCCAAGACGCGGCCAACGTCCTGACTTTC CASSQDAANVLTF
. TRBJ1-5 . TRBV6-5 TGTGCCAGCAGTTACTCAGGGTTAGATCAGCCCCAGCATTTT CASSYSGLDQPQHF
. TRBJ1-1 . TRBV7-3 TGTGCCAGCGGGGAAGGGGTCGACACTGAAGCTTTCTTT CASGEGVDTEAFF
. TRBJ1-5 . TRBV4-3 TGCGCCAGCAGCCAAGATCTGGGACAGCCCCAGCATTTT CASSQDLGQPQHF
TRBD1 TRBJ1-2 . TRBV10-3 TGTGCCATCAAGGCAGGGGGAGTTGGCTATGGCTACACCTTC CAIKAGGVGYGYTF
TRBD1 TRBJ1-5 . TRBV6-5 TGTGCCAGCAGGGCGACAGGGAATAGCAATCAGCCCCAGCATTTT CASRATGNSNQPQHF
. TRBJ2-3 . TRBV7-9 TGTGCCAGCAGCCCTAGGACTAATCCCACAGATACGCAGTATTTT CASSPRTNPTDTQYF
. TRBJ2-1 . TRBV5-1 TGCGCCAGCAGCCCTGGGACGGACTCCTACAATGAGCAGTTCTTC CASSPGTDSYNEQFF